This entry is about one T cell receptor beta chain. Its specificity is unknown. The data were taken from a study of blood T cells in healthy people across ages. Study results and limitations: For the donors, CMV status was unknown and possibly confounded expanded clonotype changes.

Trimming removed 5 bases at V and 0 bases at J, with 10 bases between. CDR3 length equals 14 residues. Germline CDR1 SEHNR, CDR2 FQNEAQ (reference sequence). With a J-beta primer mix and a sample-barcoded 5' primer, a second PCR ran 7 to 11 cycles. MiXCR, run by TCRdb on the 5' RACE reads, gives a single entry per CDR3 protein. The repertoire includes around 2 million distinct CDR3 sequences, about two fifths of them detected once, and under 25% sits in the top ten. The rearrangement links TRBV7-9 to TRBJ1-1; D ambiguous. The receptor was derived from a human donor in good health. The source material was blood. The CDR3, as DNA: TGTGCCAGCAGCCGAAACCAGGTGAACACTGAAGCTTTCTTT. Its protein is CASSRNQVNTEAFF.